This TCR beta chain was identified during a study of CD8 T cells in ankylosing spondylitis. TCR beta libraries were made by quantitative 5'-RACE with molecular barcodes. TCRdb recomputed calls from the 5' RACE reads with MiXCR, one row per CDR3 protein. The sample gives tens of thousands of distinct CDR3 sequences, under 13% of which show up once; approximately 15% is in the top ten. As for this clonotype: Its antigen is undetermined.

Findings of the study overall: The authors reported significant enrichment of disease-linked clones in matched ankylosing spondylitis synovial fluid.

The germline CDR1 and CDR2 sequences are MNHEY and SVGEGT. The CDR3 contains 14 residues. The junction had 3 bases not matched to a gene; V was cut back by 5 bases and J by 3 bases. This sequence originates from a male donor with ankylosing spondylitis or in good health (not recorded which). The chain combines TRBV6-2 or TRBV6-3 with TRBJ2-2, with 7 positions matching TRBD1. The source material was blood, either unsorted or a sorted T cell fraction (not recorded which). DNA for the CDR3: TGTGCCAGCAGTCGACAGGGAGACACCGGGGAGCTGTTTTTT. Translating it yields CASSRQGDTGELFF.